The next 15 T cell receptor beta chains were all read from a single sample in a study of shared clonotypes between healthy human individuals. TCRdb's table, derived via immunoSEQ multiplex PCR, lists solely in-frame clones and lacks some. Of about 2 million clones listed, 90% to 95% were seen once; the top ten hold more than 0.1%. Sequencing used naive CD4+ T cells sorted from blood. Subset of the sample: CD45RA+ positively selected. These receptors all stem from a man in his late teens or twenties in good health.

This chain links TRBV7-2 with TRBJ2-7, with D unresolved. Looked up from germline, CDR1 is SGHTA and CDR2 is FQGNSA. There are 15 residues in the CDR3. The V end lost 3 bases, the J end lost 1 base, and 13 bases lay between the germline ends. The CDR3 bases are TGTGCCAGCAGCTTCTTCACGGGTACTTCCTACGAGCAGTACTTC. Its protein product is CASSFFTGTSYEQYF.

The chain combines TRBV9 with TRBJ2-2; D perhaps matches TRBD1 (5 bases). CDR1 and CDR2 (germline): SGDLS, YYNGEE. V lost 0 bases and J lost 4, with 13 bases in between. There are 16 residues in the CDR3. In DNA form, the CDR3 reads TGTGCCAGCAGCGTAGTAGCAGGGTCGGGCACCGGGGAGCTGTTTTTT. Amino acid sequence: CASSVVAGSGTGELFF.

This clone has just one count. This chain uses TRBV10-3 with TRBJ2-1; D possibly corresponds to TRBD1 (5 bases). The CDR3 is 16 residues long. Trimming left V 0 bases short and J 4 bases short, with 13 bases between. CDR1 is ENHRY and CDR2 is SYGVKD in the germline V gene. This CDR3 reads CAISESSQGRYNEQFF. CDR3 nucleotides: TGTGCCATCAGTGAGTCGAGCCAGGGCCGTTACAATGAGCAGTTCTTC.

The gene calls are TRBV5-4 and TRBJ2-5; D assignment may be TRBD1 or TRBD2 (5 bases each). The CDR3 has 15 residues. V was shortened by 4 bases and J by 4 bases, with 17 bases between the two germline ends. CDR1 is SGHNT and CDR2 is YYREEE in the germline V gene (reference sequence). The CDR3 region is CASSPWDGMGETQYF. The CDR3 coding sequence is TGTGCCAGCAGCCCTTGGGACGGAATGGGAGAGACCCAGTACTTC.

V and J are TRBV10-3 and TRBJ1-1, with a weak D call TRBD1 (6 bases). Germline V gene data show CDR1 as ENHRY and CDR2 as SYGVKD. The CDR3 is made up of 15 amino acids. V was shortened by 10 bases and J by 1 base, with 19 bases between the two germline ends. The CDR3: CATGGGGPKNTEAFF. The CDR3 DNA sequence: TGTGCCACTGGGGGAGGGGGTCCCAAGAACACTGAAGCTTTCTTT.

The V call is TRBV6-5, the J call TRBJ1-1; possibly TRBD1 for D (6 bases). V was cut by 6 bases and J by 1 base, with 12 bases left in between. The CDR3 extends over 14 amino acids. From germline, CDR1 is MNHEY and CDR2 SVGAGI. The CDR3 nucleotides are TGTGCCAGCAGGAAGGAAGGGGGGAACACTGAAGCTTTCTTT. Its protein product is CASRKEGGNTEAFF.

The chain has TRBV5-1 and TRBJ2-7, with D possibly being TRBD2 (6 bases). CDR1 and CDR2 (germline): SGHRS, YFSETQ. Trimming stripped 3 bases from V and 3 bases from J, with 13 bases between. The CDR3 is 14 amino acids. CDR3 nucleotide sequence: TGCGCCAGCAGCTGGGGTGGTAGCGGCTACGAGCAGTACTTC. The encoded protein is CASSWGGSGYEQYF. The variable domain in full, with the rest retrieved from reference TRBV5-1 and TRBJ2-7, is KAGVTQTPRYLIKTRGQQVTLSCSPISGHRSVSWYQQTPGQGLQFLFEYFSETQRNKGNFPGRFSGRQFSNSRSEMNVSTLELGDSALYLCASSWGGSGYEQYFGPGTRLTVT.

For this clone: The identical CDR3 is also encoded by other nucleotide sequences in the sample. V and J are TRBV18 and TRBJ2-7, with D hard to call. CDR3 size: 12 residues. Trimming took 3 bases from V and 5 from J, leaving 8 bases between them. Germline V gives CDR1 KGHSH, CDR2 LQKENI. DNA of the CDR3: TGTGCCAGCTCACCCTTCGGTGACGAGCAGTACTTC. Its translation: CASSPFGDEQYF.

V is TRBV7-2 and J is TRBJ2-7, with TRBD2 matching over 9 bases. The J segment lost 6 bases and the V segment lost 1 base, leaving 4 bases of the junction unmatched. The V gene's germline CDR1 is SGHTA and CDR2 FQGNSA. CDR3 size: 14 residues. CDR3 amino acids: CASSLGGLAIEQYF. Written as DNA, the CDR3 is TGTGCCAGCAGCTTAGGGGGACTAGCTATCGAGCAGTACTTC.

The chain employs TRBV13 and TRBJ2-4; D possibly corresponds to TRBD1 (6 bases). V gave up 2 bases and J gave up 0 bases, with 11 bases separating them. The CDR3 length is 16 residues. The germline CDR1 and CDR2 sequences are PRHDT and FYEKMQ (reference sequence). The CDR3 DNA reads TGTGCCAGCAGCTTACAGGGGACGTTAGCCAAAAACATTCAGTACTTC. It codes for CASSLQGTLAKNIQYF.

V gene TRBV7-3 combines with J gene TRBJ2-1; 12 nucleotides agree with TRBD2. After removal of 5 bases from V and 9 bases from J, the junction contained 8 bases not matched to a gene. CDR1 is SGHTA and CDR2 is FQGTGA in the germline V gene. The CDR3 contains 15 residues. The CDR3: CASSLSGLAGFEQFF. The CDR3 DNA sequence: TGTGCCAGCAGCCTCTCGGGACTAGCGGGCTTTGAGCAGTTCTTC.

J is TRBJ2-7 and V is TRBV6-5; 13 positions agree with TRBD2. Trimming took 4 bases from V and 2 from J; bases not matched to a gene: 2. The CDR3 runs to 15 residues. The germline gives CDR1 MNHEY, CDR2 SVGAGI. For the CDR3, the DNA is TGTGCCAGCAGTTGGGGACTAGCGGGAACCTACGAGCAGTACTTC. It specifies CASSWGLAGTYEQYF.

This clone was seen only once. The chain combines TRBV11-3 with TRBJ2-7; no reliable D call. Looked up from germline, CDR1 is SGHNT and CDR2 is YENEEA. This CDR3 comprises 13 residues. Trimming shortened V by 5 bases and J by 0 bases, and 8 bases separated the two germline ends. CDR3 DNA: TGTGCCAGCAGCAGAACAAGCTCCTACGAGCAGTACTTC. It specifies CASSRTSSYEQYF.

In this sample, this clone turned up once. CDR3 in DNA: TGTGCCAGCAGCGTTACAGGGGGCAATGGCTACACCTTC. Its protein product is CASSVTGGNGYTF. This rearrangement joins TRBV6-4 to TRBJ1-2, with 9 bases aligning to TRBD1. V shed 6 bases, J shed 6 bases, and the junction held 5 bases outside the gene matches. The CDR3 is 13 residues long. The germline V gene encodes CDR1 MRHNA and CDR2 SNTAGT.

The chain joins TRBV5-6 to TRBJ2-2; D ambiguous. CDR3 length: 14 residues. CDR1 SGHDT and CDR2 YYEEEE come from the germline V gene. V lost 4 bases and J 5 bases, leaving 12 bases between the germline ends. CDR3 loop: CASSPGVTTGELFF. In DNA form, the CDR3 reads TGTGCCAGCAGCCCCGGAGTGACTACCGGGGAGCTGTTTTTT. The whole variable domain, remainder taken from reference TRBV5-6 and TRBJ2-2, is DAGVTQSPTHLIKTRGQQVTLRCSPKSGHDTVSWYQQALGQGPQFIFQYYEEEERQRGNFPDRFSGHQFPNYSSELNVNALLLGDSALYLCASSPGVTTGELFFGEGSRLTVL.